These T cell receptor beta chains were read from a single sample in a study of beta chain bispecific antibodies for T cell cancers. Antigens of these TCRs are unknown. TCRdb itself ran the 5' RACE reads through MiXCR, one entry per CDR3 protein. The table records about 18,000 distinct CDR3 sequences, about 1.9% of them present only once. Source material: healthy donor T cells cultured with leukemia cells. The receptors come from a human donor in good health. Some clones in this sample may be carry-over from other donors' samples. The CDR3 runs from the conserved cysteine through the conserved F or W. A D gene is named only where the DNA matches it firmly. Clone size is shown for a subset of rows, as once, few, many or a class of expanded clone.

d_gene,v_gene,j_gene,abundance,CDR3aa,CDR3nt
-,TRBV6-5,TRBJ1-2,many,CASSEDMGYGYTF,TGTGCCAGCAGTGAAGACATGGGTTATGGCTACACCTTC
-,TRBV12-5,TRBJ1-1,many,CASGIAVNTEAFF,TGTGCTAGTGGTATAGCAGTGAACACTGAAGCTTTCTTT
TRBD2,TRBV28,TRBJ2-1,many,CASSPTGTSGGAVEFF,TGTGCCAGCAGTCCAACCGGGACTAGCGGGGGGGCGGTTGAGTTCTTC
-,TRBV2,TRBJ1-3,many,CASSDLFASGNTIYF,TGTGCCAGCAGTGACCTCTTCGCGTCTGGAAACACCATATATTTT
-,TRBV6-5,TRBJ2-1,many,CASSYSPEADGDEQFF,TGTGCCAGCAGTTACTCGCCTGAGGCGGACGGGGATGAGCAGTTCTTC
-,TRBV9,TRBJ2-1,many,CASSVEGDPNNEQFF,TGTGCCAGCAGCGTAGAAGGGGATCCTAACAATGAGCAGTTCTTC
-,TRBV14,TRBJ2-1,many,CASSQEEGDSYNEQFF,TGTGCCAGCAGCCAAGAGGAGGGTGACAGCTACAATGAGCAGTTCTTC
-,TRBV5-1,TRBJ2-1,many,CASSFFWGSEQFF,TGCGCCAGCAGCTTCTTCTGGGGTAGTGAGCAGTTCTTC
-,TRBV6-5,TRBJ1-1,medium-sized,CASSSTWQINTEAFF,TGTGCCAGCAGTTCAACCTGGCAGATCAACACTGAAGCTTTCTTT
-,TRBV5-1,TRBJ1-1,many,CASSAQGWGTEAFF,TGCGCCAGCAGCGCCCAAGGATGGGGCACTGAAGCTTTCTTT
TRBD1,TRBV12-3/TRBV12-4,TRBJ2-1,many,CASSLDRGPYNEQFF,TGTGCCAGCAGCCTAGACAGGGGGCCTTACAATGAGCAGTTCTTC
TRBD2,TRBV10-3,TRBJ2-1,many,CAISDPTSLYNEQFF,TGTGCCATCAGTGACCCGACTAGCCTCTACAATGAGCAGTTCTTC
-,TRBV3-1,TRBJ1-4,many,CASSQDSAGEKLFF,TGTGCCAGCAGCCAAGATTCGGCGGGAGAAAAACTGTTTTTT
TRBD2,TRBV5-1,TRBJ2-7,many,CASSPEGLAGAESSYEQYF,TGCGCCAGCAGCCCGGAGGGACTAGCGGGGGCGGAGAGCTCCTACGAGCAGTACTTC
-,TRBV10-3,TRBJ2-2,many,CAISEWPVAGELFF,TGTGCCATCAGTGAGTGGCCCGTGGCCGGGGAGCTGTTTTTT
-,TRBV20-1,TRBJ2-1,many,CSARDPDRYNEQFF,TGCAGTGCTAGAGATCCGGACAGATACAATGAGCAGTTCTTC
-,TRBV20-1,TRBJ2-7,medium-sized,CSARARGSNYEQYF,TGCAGTGCTAGAGCCCGGGGCTCGAACTACGAGCAGTACTTC
-,TRBV2,TRBJ2-7,medium-sized,CASTDGYEQYF,TGTGCCAGCACCGACGGCTACGAGCAGTACTTC
TRBD2,TRBV20-1,TRBJ2-5,many,CSALGTSGETQYF,TGCAGTGCTCTGGGGACTAGTGGGGAGACCCAGTACTTC
-,TRBV15,TRBJ2-1,many,CATSRDLQDRVYNEQFF,TGTGCCACCAGCAGAGATTTGCAGGACCGCGTCTACAATGAGCAGTTCTTC
TRBD2,TRBV4-1,TRBJ2-1,many,CASSQEAAGGPLGEQFF,TGCGCCAGCAGCCAAGAAGCCGCGGGGGGGCCCCTTGGTGAGCAGTTCTTC
-,TRBV4-1,TRBJ2-7,medium-sized,CASSQGEGDRSYEQYF,TGCGCCAGCAGCCAAGGTGAGGGGGACCGCTCCTACGAGCAGTACTTC
TRBD2,TRBV19,TRBJ2-1,many,CASSFRGGHNEQFF,TGTGCCAGTAGTTTCCGGGGGGGTCACAATGAGCAGTTCTTC
TRBD1,TRBV6-6,TRBJ1-4,many,CASSATPGGRIEKLFF,TGTGCCAGCAGTGCGACCCCAGGGGGGCGCATTGAAAAACTGTTTTTT
TRBD2,TRBV27,TRBJ2-5,many,CASSFLGTSGGEETQYF,TGTGCCAGCAGTTTCCTCGGGACTAGCGGGGGGGAAGAGACCCAGTACTTC
TRBD1,TRBV2,TRBJ2-2,many,CASRGTGGGLNTGELFF,TGTGCCAGCAGAGGGACAGGGGGGGGCCTGAACACCGGGGAGCTGTTTTTT
-,TRBV10-3,TRBJ1-2,many,CAISDGEIHYTF,TGTGCCATCAGTGATGGGGAAATCCACTACACCTTC
TRBD1,TRBV9,TRBJ1-2,many,CASTKEGGDNYGYTF,TGTGCCAGCACCAAGGAAGGGGGCGACAACTATGGCTACACCTTC
-,TRBV20-1,TRBJ2-5,many,CSALGSRDVQETQYF,TGCAGTGCTTTGGGGTCCCGGGACGTCCAAGAGACCCAGTACTTC
-,TRBV20-1,TRBJ2-1,medium-sized,CSATLIGEQFF,TGCAGTGCCACCCTAATAGGAGAGCAGTTCTTC
-,TRBV2,TRBJ1-1,few,CASSDLPSSIFLEAFF,TGTGCCAGCAGTGACTTACCCAGTTCTATTTTTCTTGAAGCTTTCTTT
TRBD2,TRBV12-3/TRBV12-4,TRBJ2-6,-,CASSPSIEVAGGISGANVLTF,TGTGCCAGCAGCCCATCCATAGAAGTAGCGGGGGGAATCTCTGGGGCCAACGTCCTGACTTTC
-,TRBV19,TRBJ2-1,few,CASSPDKFSYNEQFF,TGTGCCAGTAGTCCGGACAAGTTCTCCTACAATGAGCAGTTCTTC
-,TRBV30,TRBJ1-5,many,CAWATGSNQPQHF,TGTGCCTGGGCCACAGGGAGCAATCAGCCCCAGCATTTT
-,TRBV5-1,TRBJ2-7,many,CASSLAAYYEQYF,TGCGCCAGCAGCTTGGCTGCTTACTACGAGCAGTACTTC
-,TRBV28,TRBJ2-3,many,CASTGLDILFLSTDTQYF,TGTGCCAGCACCGGATTGGACATCCTCTTCCTATCCACAGATACGCAGTATTTT
-,TRBV27,TRBJ1-1,many,CASRLHFRGTEAFF,TGTGCCAGCAGGCTACATTTCCGGGGCACTGAAGCTTTCTTT
TRBD2,TRBV11-2,TRBJ2-5,few,CASSPEGLDWETQYF,TGTGCCAGCAGCCCCGAAGGACTAGATTGGGAGACCCAGTACTTC
-,TRBV13,TRBJ1-2,many,CASSSPGGGYTF,TGTGCCAGCAGCTCCCCCGGGGGGGGCTACACCTTC
-,TRBV19,TRBJ1-1,many,CASSRGWNTEAFF,TGTGCCAGTAGCCGAGGTTGGAACACTGAAGCTTTCTTT
-,TRBV7-2,TRBJ1-4,many,CASSLAYGDSTTNEKLFF,TGTGCCAGCAGCTTAGCGTATGGAGACAGCACAACTAATGAAAAACTGTTTTTT
TRBD1,TRBV19,TRBJ1-1,-,CATRTGGTEAFF,TGTGCCACTAGGACAGGGGGCACTGAAGCTTTCTTT
-,TRBV27,TRBJ1-5,many,CASSLSSNQPQHF,TGTGCCAGCAGCCTTTCTAGCAATCAGCCCCAGCATTTT
-,TRBV10-3,TRBJ2-7,many,CATDGGTASYEQYF,TGTGCCACGGACGGCGGGACAGCCTCCTACGAGCAGTACTTC
TRBD1,TRBV19,TRBJ1-1,many,CASSAQGEVNTEAFF,TGTGCCAGTAGTGCACAGGGGGAGGTGAACACTGAAGCTTTCTTT
-,TRBV7-9,TRBJ2-7,many,CASSLASSYEQYF,TGTGCCAGCAGCCTAGCCAGCTCCTACGAGCAGTACTTC
-,TRBV5-1,TRBJ1-4,many,CASSRGYGGEKLFF,TGCGCCAGCAGCCGTGGGTACGGTGGGGAAAAACTGTTTTTT
TRBD2,TRBV20-1,TRBJ2-3,many,CSARSGGGDTQYF,TGCAGTGCTAGATCCGGGGGGGGGGATACGCAGTATTTT
-,TRBV20-1,TRBJ1-1,many,CSATSDTKNTEAFF,TGCAGTGCTACCTCGGACACTAAGAACACTGAAGCTTTCTTT
TRBD1,TRBV20-1,TRBJ2-5,many,CSANRDRGFGETQYF,TGCAGTGCTAACCGGGACAGGGGGTTTGGAGAGACCCAGTACTTC
-,TRBV29-1,TRBJ1-2,many,CSVEEGAIGYTF,TGCAGCGTTGAAGAGGGCGCGATTGGCTACACCTTC
-,TRBV20-1,TRBJ1-2,many,CSARKPGLNYGYTF,TGCAGTGCTAGAAAGCCGGGCCTCAACTATGGCTACACCTTC
-,TRBV28,TRBJ2-5,few,CASGDPKQETQYF,TGTGCCAGCGGAGACCCGAAACAAGAGACCCAGTACTTC
-,TRBV4-1,TRBJ2-1,many,CASERTETYNEQFF,TGCGCCAGCGAACGGACAGAAACCTACAATGAGCAGTTCTTC
-,TRBV5-1,TRBJ1-1,many,CASSLDRVQTEAFF,TGCGCCAGCAGCTTGGACAGGGTACAAACTGAAGCTTTCTTT
TRBD2,TRBV12-3/TRBV12-4,TRBJ2-1,many,CASRIAGGTYNEQFF,TGTGCCAGCAGAATAGCGGGGGGAACCTACAATGAGCAGTTCTTC
-,TRBV27,TRBJ2-1,many,CASFSAGTGDVYNEQFF,TGTGCCAGCTTTTCAGCGGGTACAGGGGACGTTTACAATGAGCAGTTCTTC
-,TRBV6-5,TRBJ2-3,many,CASSKRGTAASTDTQYF,TGTGCCAGCAGCAAACGCGGGACAGCCGCTAGCACAGATACGCAGTATTTT
-,TRBV27,TRBJ2-7,many,CASSNGAADEQYF,TGTGCCAGCAGTAATGGCGCCGCCGACGAGCAGTACTTC